These 8 T cell receptor beta chains came from one sample sequenced in a study of cytomegalovirus exposure and HLA in healthy donors. This PCR relied on a set of 60 Vbeta primers and 13 Jbeta primers. Only in-frame clones appear in the TCRdb table, and some are missing; sequencing was by immunoSEQ multiplex PCR. This sample yields fewer than 250,000 clones, of which roughly 79% are seen a single time; 1.8% belongs to the top ten. Specimen: PBMCs. These receptors were obtained from a male donor in good health and CMV-seronegative.

This sequence joins TRBV10-1 and TRBJ2-1; 10 bases align to TRBD2. The CDR3 is made up of 15 amino acids. Germline V gene sequence: CDR1 WNHNN, CDR2 SYGVQD (reference sequence). After removal of 2 bases from V and 7 bases from J, the junction contained 5 bases not matched to a gene. CDR3 DNA: TGCGCCAGCAGTGAGAGTAGCGGGGGGCGGAATGAGCAGTTCTTC. It encodes CASSESSGGRNEQFF.

There are a few counts of this clone. The rearrangement uses TRBV7-3 and TRBJ2-1; D unclear. Germline V CDR1 and CDR2: SGHTA, FQGTGA. V lost 5 bases to trimming and J lost 4 bases, with 15 bases between them. The CDR3 covers 15 residues. CDR3 sequence (DNA): TGTGCCAGCAGCACATACGCCGCGGCTTACAATGAGCAGTTCTTC. Translating it yields CASSTYAAAYNEQFF.

The chain carries TRBV15 and TRBJ1-4; D possibly corresponds to TRBD1 (6 bases). The V gene lost 5 bases and the J gene lost 0 bases, with 13 bases spanning the gap. This CDR3 comprises 16 residues. Germline V CDR1 and CDR2: LNHNV, YYDKDF (reference sequence). CDR3 amino acids: CATSAVTGATNEKLFF. Here the CDR3 DNA reads TGTGCCACCAGCGCGGTGACAGGCGCAACTAATGAAAAACTGTTTTTT.

The chain carries TRBV4-1 and TRBJ1-1, with 9 bases lining up with TRBD1. The V segment lost 3 bases and the J segment 1 base; nucleotides outside the gene matches: 6. In germline, CDR1 is MGHRA, CDR2 YSYEKL. CDR3 size: 16 residues. CDR3 residues: CASSQHPGQGNTEAFF. The CDR3 bases are TGCGCCAGCAGCCAGCACCCGGGACAGGGGAACACTGAAGCTTTCTTT.

J is TRBJ2-2 and V is TRBV30, with D possibly being TRBD1 (5 bases). Germline V CDR1 and CDR2: GTSNPN, SVGIG (reference sequence). This CDR3 contains 14 residues. V lost 1 base, J lost 4 bases, and 10 bases lay in between. This CDR3 is CAWSEGLSTGELFF. CDR3 DNA sequence: TGTGCCTGGAGTGAGGGGCTGAGCACCGGGGAGCTGTTTTTT.

The chain employs TRBV28 and TRBJ2-7; a weak D match, TRBD1 (5 bases). V was cut by 1 base and J by 1 base, with 11 bases left in between. Germline assignment: CDR1 MDHEN and CDR2 SYDVKM. The CDR3 contains 15 residues. CDR3 nucleotide sequence: TGTGCCAGCAGTTTATTGGGCGACAGTTCCTACGAGCAGTACTTC. Translation: CASSLLGDSSYEQYF.

The V and J genes are TRBV15 and TRBJ2-5; the D is unclear. This CDR3 region has 14 residues. Trimming stripped 1 base from V and 2 bases from J, with 8 bases between. Germline assignment: CDR1 LNHNV and CDR2 YYDKDF (reference sequence). In DNA, the CDR3 is TGTGCCACCAGCAGAGCTGGCTTTCAAGAGACCCAGTACTTC. Protein product: CATSRAGFQETQYF.

The chain has TRBV5-4 and TRBJ2-5; 8 bases are a match to TRBD2. The J call may be wrong; the DNA end is better matched by TRBJ2-7. Looked up from germline, CDR1 is SGHNT and CDR2 is YYREEE (reference sequence). The CDR3 spans 15 residues. As DNA, the CDR3 is TGTGCCAGCAGAAGCGGGAGAACTGACTCCTACGAGCAGTACTTC. It specifies CASRSGRTDSYEQYF.